This entry lists 26 T cell receptor beta chains sequenced from one sample in a study of shared clonotypes between healthy human individuals. Profiled with immunoSEQ multiplex PCR; TCRdb holds only in-frame clones, not every one. The sample lists roughly 2,500,000 clones; 93% were seen once. The source material was naive CD4+ T cells from PBMCs. Noted subset: CD45RA+ positively selected. The receptors derive from a young man in good health. Some clones in this sample may be carry-over from other donors' samples.

Only one count was recorded for this clone. The V and J genes are TRBV19 and TRBJ1-4; D gene uncertain. V lost 7 bases, J lost 6 bases, and 12 bases lay in between. The germline gives CDR1 LNHDA, CDR2 SQIVND (reference sequence). The CDR3 runs to 13 residues. The CDR3 loop reads CASTRGWDEKLFF. As DNA, the CDR3 is TGTGCCAGTACCCGGGGATGGGATGAAAAACTGTTTTTT.

The chain couples TRBV5-6 to TRBJ1-5; the D gene is possibly TRBD1 (6 bases). Trimming stripped 3 bases from V and 6 bases from J, with 10 bases between. Germline V gene sequence: CDR1 SGHDT, CDR2 YYEEEE. This CDR3 comprises 13 residues. The CDR3 loop is CASSSGTSQPQHF. CDR3 nucleotide sequence: TGTGCCAGCAGCTCCGGGACAAGTCAGCCCCAGCATTTT.

The chain employs TRBV7-8 and TRBJ1-3, with unresolved D. V shed 2 bases and J shed 6 bases, with 11 bases lying between them. The CDR3 covers 14 residues. Germline lookup yields CDR1 SGHVS and CDR2 FQNEAQ. CDR3 sequence reads: CASSLSFAPNTIYF. The CDR3 nucleotides read TGTGCCAGCAGCTTAAGCTTCGCGCCAAACACCATATATTTT.

V is TRBV4-1 and J is TRBJ1-1; D unclear. The germline V and J ends were trimmed by 0 bases and 6 bases, with 11 bases remaining between them. CDR3 length: 14 amino acids. The germline V gene has CDR1 MGHRA and CDR2 YSYEKL. CDR3 region: CASSQDIRNAEAFF. CDR3 bases: TGCGCCAGCAGCCAAGATATAAGGAATGCTGAAGCTTTCTTT.

The rearrangement joins TRBV7-9 to TRBJ1-1, with D maybe TRBD1 (6 bases). CDR3 length: 12 residues. Germline V gene sequence: CDR1 SEHNR, CDR2 FQNEAQ (reference sequence). V lost 6 bases and J lost 5, with 10 bases in between. The CDR3 DNA reads as TGTGCCAGCAGATCACAGGGTACTGAAGCTTTCTTT. This translates into CASRSQGTEAFF.

CDR3 sequence reads: CASSASSSARNLRYNEQFF. In DNA form, the CDR3 reads TGTGCCAGCAGCGCATCCTCTAGCGCTCGCAACCTCCGGTACAATGAGCAGTTCTTC. The chain combines TRBV5-6 with TRBJ2-1; possible D gene TRBD2, 6 bases. This CDR3 has 19 amino acids. The germline CDR1 and CDR2 sequences are SGHDT and YYEEEE. Trimming removed 4 bases at V and 4 bases at J, with 27 bases between.

The chain joins TRBV5-1 to TRBJ1-2; D not certain. This CDR3 contains 14 residues. The germline V gene has CDR1 SGHRS and CDR2 YFSETQ. V shed 0 bases and J shed 0 bases, with 6 bases lying between them. The CDR3 region has the DNA TGCGCCAGCAGCTTGGCGGTAGCTAACTATGGCTACACCTTC. It codes for CASSLAVANYGYTF.

This clone is a singleton in its sample. This CDR3 reads CASRRTAGELFF. DNA of the CDR3: TGTGCCAGCAGACGGACGGCCGGGGAGCTGTTTTTT. The chain couples TRBV5-4 to TRBJ2-2; unclear D gene. There are 12 residues in the CDR3. Germline V gene sequence: CDR1 SGHNT, CDR2 YYREEE (reference sequence). Trimming stripped 5 bases from V and 6 bases from J, with 8 bases between.

This clone was picked up one time. The chain uses TRBV7-2 and TRBJ2-3; D might be TRBD2 (5 bases). V was pared by 7 bases and J by 4 bases, with 9 bases between. CDR3 size: 12 residues. Germline values: CDR1 SGHTA, CDR2 FQGNSA. CDR3 protein: CASKSGADTQYF. The DNA for the CDR3 is TGTGCCAGCAAGTCCGGGGCAGATACGCAGTATTTT. Looking up the rest from reference TRBV7-2 and TRBJ2-3 gives the full variable domain: GAGVSQSPSNKVTEKGKDVELRCDPISGHTALYWYRQSLGQGLEFLIYFQGNSAPDKSGLPSDRFSAERTGGSVSTLTIQRTQQEDSAVYLCASKSGADTQYFGPGTRLTVL.

The chain links TRBV4-1 to TRBJ2-1, with D unresolved. Trimming took 1 base from V and 3 from J, leaving 10 bases between them. Germline CDR1 MGHRA, CDR2 YSYEKL. The CDR3 length is 15 residues. The CDR3 bases are TGCGCCAGCAGCCAAGTGACAAATTTCTACAATGAGCAGTTCTTC. This encodes CASSQVTNFYNEQFF.

The chain has TRBV9 and TRBJ2-5; 9 nucleotides agree with TRBD1. J was trimmed by 9 bases and V by 0 bases; bases with no gene match: 6. This CDR3 spans 14 amino acids. CDR1 is SGDLS and CDR2 is YYNGEE in the germline V gene. Here the CDR3 reads CASSVGLGQGPQYF. The DNA for the CDR3 is TGTGCCAGCAGCGTAGGGTTGGGACAGGGTCCCCAGTACTTC.

The chain employs TRBV10-3 and TRBJ1-3, with D unresolved. V was clipped by 8 bases and J by 0 bases, with 11 bases between them. Germline V gene data show CDR1 as ENHRY and CDR2 as SYGVKD. This CDR3 spans 14 amino acids. DNA for the CDR3: TGTGCCATCGAACAGACCTACTCTGGAAACACCATATATTTT. It translates to CAIEQTYSGNTIYF.

Concerning this clone itself: Other DNA sequences in this specimen translate into the identical CDR3. V is TRBV7-9 and J is TRBJ2-3; D remains unclear. CDR1 is SEHNR, CDR2 FQNEAQ, per germline (reference sequence). CDR3 length equals 12 residues. Trimming took off 2 bases at V and 6 bases at J, with 6 bases between the two ends. The CDR3 DNA is TGTGCCAGCAGCTTAAGTGTGGATACGCAGTATTTT. Protein product: CASSLSVDTQYF.

V gene TRBV6-1 combines with J gene TRBJ1-1; 8 positions agree with TRBD1. The CDR3 contains 11 residues. After removal of 7 bases from V and 12 bases from J, the junction contained 7 bases not matched to a gene. Germline V gene lookup returns CDR1 MNHNS and CDR2 SASEGT. Here the CDR3 DNA reads TGTGCCAGCACCCCGGACAGGGCTACTTTCTTT. It is translated as CASTPDRATFF.

This clone has only one observation. The CDR3 DNA follows: TGTGCCTGGGACCCACCGGGACTAGCAGTTCATGAGCAGTTCTTC. As protein: CAWDPPGLAVHEQFF. The chain combines TRBV30 with TRBJ2-1, with 9 nucleotides matching TRBD2. This CDR3 is 15 amino acids long. The V and J ends lost 5 bases and 8 bases, in that order; junction bases with no gene match: 13. The germline gives CDR1 GTSNPN, CDR2 SVGIG (reference sequence).

This clone was detected once. J is TRBJ2-7 and V is TRBV5-6; D is possibly TRBD2 (5 bases). From germline, CDR1 is SGHDT and CDR2 YYEEEE. The V end lost 4 bases, the J end lost 4 bases, and 21 bases lay between the germline ends. The CDR3 extends over 16 amino acids. CDR3 sequence reads: CASSPQEGGDSYEQYF. In nucleotides, the CDR3 is TGTGCCAGCAGCCCTCAAGAGGGTGGGGATTCGTACGAGCAGTACTTC.

A word on this clone: Different DNA sequences within this sample yield the same CDR3. This rearrangement joins TRBV7-2 to TRBJ2-1; no clear D. Per the germline V gene, CDR1 is SGHTA and CDR2 is FQGNSA. Trimming shortened V by 2 bases and J by 3 bases, and 8 bases separated the two germline ends. The CDR3 extends over 14 amino acids. CDR3 sequence reads: CASSLLPSYNEQFF. The CDR3 region has the DNA TGTGCCAGCAGCTTACTCCCCAGCTACAATGAGCAGTTCTTC.

With regard to this clone: The same CDR3 arises from other DNA sequences in this sample as well. The V and J genes are TRBV7-8 and TRBJ2-3; no clear D gene. CDR1 is SGHVS, CDR2 FQNEAQ, per germline. The CDR3 is made up of 14 amino acids. The V and J ends lost 2 bases and 1 base respectively, with 7 bases between them. CDR3 loop: CASSLSRGTDTQYF. DNA of the CDR3: TGTGCCAGCAGCTTATCCCGAGGCACAGATACGCAGTATTTT.

J is TRBJ1-2 and V is TRBV7-2; no firm D call. The germline V gene encodes CDR1 SGHTA and CDR2 FQGNSA. The CDR3 has 13 amino acids. V lost 1 base, J lost 11 bases, and 14 bases lay in between. Written as DNA, the CDR3 is TGTGCCAGCAGCTTAGTGCGGTATGGACTATACACCTTC. It specifies CASSLVRYGLYTF.

This chain connects TRBV19 to TRBJ2-5; TRBD1 matches 7 bases. CDR1 and CDR2 from the germline V gene are LNHDA and SQIVND (reference sequence). There are 14 residues in the CDR3. Unmatched junction bases numbered 11, after V lost 3 bases and J lost 10 bases. The CDR3 loop is CASSMGTGTEVQYF. As DNA, the CDR3 is TGTGCCAGTAGTATGGGAACAGGGACAGAGGTCCAGTACTTC.

The J gene is TRBJ1-1, the V gene TRBV7-2; 7 bases fit TRBD1. From germline, CDR1 is SGHTA and CDR2 FQGNSA. The CDR3 is 14 amino acids. V lost 6 bases, J lost 1 base, and 5 bases stayed unmatched. The CDR3 DNA sequence: TGTGCCAGCAGTCAGGACAGGTGGAACACTGAAGCTTTCTTT. Protein: CASSQDRWNTEAFF. Full variable domain (missing parts from reference TRBV7-2 and TRBJ1-1): GAGVSQSPSNKVTEKGKDVELRCDPISGHTALYWYRQSLGQGLEFLIYFQGNSAPDKSGLPSDRFSAERTGGSVSTLTIQRTQQEDSAVYLCASSQDRWNTEAFFGQGTRLTVV.

Points on this clone: The same CDR3 arises from other DNA sequences in this sample as well. The chain joins TRBV11-3 to TRBJ2-7, with D perhaps TRBD1 (6 bases). V lost 5 bases, J lost 4 bases, and 9 bases lay in between. Germline loops: CDR1 SGHNT, CDR2 YENEEA. The CDR3 spans 12 residues. The CDR3 reads CASSQQGYEQYF. The DNA for the CDR3 is TGTGCCAGCAGCCAACAGGGTTACGAGCAGTACTTC.

The V call is TRBV6-6, the J call TRBJ2-7; TRBD1 is a possible D gene (6 bases). Germline V gene lookup returns CDR1 MNHNY and CDR2 SVGAGI (reference sequence). The CDR3 covers 14 residues. Trimming stripped 6 bases from V and 1 base from J, with 13 bases between. The CDR3, as DNA: TGTGCCAGCAGACCGGGGACATCTTCCTACGAGCAGTACTTC. This gives the protein CASRPGTSSYEQYF.

This chain joins TRBV6-1 and TRBJ2-5, with unresolved D. V lost 6 bases, J lost 2 bases, and 16 bases lay in between. The CDR3 has 15 amino acids. Germline CDR1 reads MNHNS; CDR2 reads SASEGT. Written as DNA, the CDR3 is TGTGCCAGCAGCCATTCGCTCGGCTCACAAGAGACCCAGTACTTC. It translates to CASSHSLGSQETQYF.

The genes are TRBV9 and TRBJ2-3; D not certain. Germline V lookup: CDR1 SGDLS, CDR2 YYNGEE. V lost 0 bases and J lost 0, with 8 bases in between. The CDR3 loop spans 15 amino acids. CDR3 sequence: CASSVAGYSTDTQYF. The CDR3, as DNA: TGTGCCAGCAGCGTAGCTGGGTACAGCACAGATACGCAGTATTTT.

This chain connects TRBV11-2 to TRBJ2-1, with 8 bases identical to TRBD1. The junction had 1 base not matched to a gene; V was cut back by 5 bases and J by 4 bases. The CDR3 has 13 residues. Germline CDR1 and CDR2: SGHAT and FQNNGV. The DNA of the CDR3 is TGTGCCAGCAGCCGGACAGGGTACAATGAGCAGTTCTTC. Translated: CASSRTGYNEQFF.